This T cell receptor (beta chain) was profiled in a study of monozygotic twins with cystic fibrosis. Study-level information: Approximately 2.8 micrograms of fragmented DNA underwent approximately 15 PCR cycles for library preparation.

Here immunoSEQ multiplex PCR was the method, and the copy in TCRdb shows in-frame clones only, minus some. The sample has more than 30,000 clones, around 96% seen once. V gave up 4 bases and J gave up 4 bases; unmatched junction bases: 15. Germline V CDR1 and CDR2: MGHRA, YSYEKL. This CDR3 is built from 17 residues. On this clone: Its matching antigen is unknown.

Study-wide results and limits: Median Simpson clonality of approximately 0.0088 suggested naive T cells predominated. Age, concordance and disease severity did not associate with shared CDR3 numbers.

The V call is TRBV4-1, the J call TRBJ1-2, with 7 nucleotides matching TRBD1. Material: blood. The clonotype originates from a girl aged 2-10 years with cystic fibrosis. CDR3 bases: TGCGCCAGCAGCCTAAGCCGCCCGGGACAGAGACCCTATGGCTACACCTTC. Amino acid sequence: CASSLSRPGQRPYGYTF.